What follows is one TCR beta chain and its context. The entry originates in a study of blood T cell repertoires in COVID-19. Study summary: The cDNA or gDNA used as material had been derived from T cells, B-cell-depleted T cells, or PBMCs.

As handled by the study authors: For nucleated cells, counts were estimated from reference gene primer amplification. Profiled with immunoSEQ multiplex PCR; TCRdb holds only in-frame clones, not every one. The V and J calls and the clone size are those of that table, but D and trimming were determined from the DNA. The sample includes roughly 250,000 clones, nearly 85% of them seen just once. The length of the CDR3 is 12 residues. Per the germline V gene, CDR1 is SGHRS and CDR2 is YFSETQ. Between the trimmed V and J ends, which lost 3 bases and 0 bases, there was a span of 4 bases. Sequencing input: peripheral blood. The clonotype was recovered from a human donor in a cohort sampled during active COVID-19. The chain joins TRBV5-1 to TRBJ2-7, with no clear D. In DNA form, the CDR3 reads TGCGCCAGCAGCTCAAACTCCTACGAGCAGTACTTC. Translation gives CASSSNSYEQYF. The variable domain in full, completed from reference TRBV5-1 and TRBJ2-7, reads KAGVTQTPRYLIKTRGQQVTLSCSPISGHRSVSWYQQTPGQGLQFLFEYFSETQRNKGNFPGRFSGRQFSNSRSEMNVSTLELGDSALYLCASSSNSYEQYFGPGTRLTVT.